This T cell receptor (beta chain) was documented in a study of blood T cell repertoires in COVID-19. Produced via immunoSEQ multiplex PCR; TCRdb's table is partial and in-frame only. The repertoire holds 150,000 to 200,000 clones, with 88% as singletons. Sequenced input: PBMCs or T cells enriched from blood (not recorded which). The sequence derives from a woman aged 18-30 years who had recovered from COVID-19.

The CDR3 loop is CASTSQGNPYNEQFF. The CDR3 DNA reads TGTGCCAGCACCTCTCAGGGTAACCCCTACAATGAGCAGTTCTTC. The J gene is TRBJ2-1, the V gene TRBV28; D might be TRBD1 (5 bases). CDR3 length: 15 residues. CDR1 and CDR2 (germline): MDHEN, SYDVKM. The V gene lost 7 bases and the J gene lost 2 bases, with 15 bases spanning the gap.